The rows below give T cell receptor beta chains drawn from one sample of a study of T-cell memory formation after mild COVID-19. Each CDR3 protein gets one entry after TCRdb re-called the 5' RACE reads with MiXCR. The sample has fewer than 700,000 distinct CDR3 sequences, roughly 18% seen once. What was sequenced was PBMCs or a T cell subset sorted from them (not recorded which). The source of these receptors is an adult woman who had mild COVID-19 (a few samples of this study predate the infection). Cell type and time point are not known. Each CDR3 is given with its conserved first and last residue. Each record gives: D gene, clone size, V gene, J gene, CDR3 length, CDR3 DNA, CDR3 protein. The D gene is left open where the match is weak. Only part of the rows carry a size: once, few, many, or a class if the clone is expanded.

NA	NA	TRBV9	TRBJ2-7	16	TGTGCCAGCAGCGCCAGTCCGAATGGGGAACGGCGGGAGCAGTACTTC	CASSASPNGERREQYF
NA	NA	TRBV7-2	TRBJ1-1	13	TGTGCCAGCAGCCCGAAGGGGAACACTGAAGCTTTCTTT	CASSPKGNTEAFF
NA	few	TRBV3-1	TRBJ1-3	17	TGTGCCAGCAGCCTATCGGGGACTTTTCCGGCTGGAAACACCATATATTTT	CASSLSGTFPAGNTIYF
NA	NA	TRBV4-1	TRBJ2-3	17	TGCGCCAGCAGCCAAGACCGGGCCGGGGGCCCAGCAGATACGCAGTATTTT	CASSQDRAGGPADTQYF
NA	NA	TRBV7-8	TRBJ1-2	15	TGTGCCAGCAGCCCAGGGTGGGCACAACACTATGGCTACACCTTC	CASSPGWAQHYGYTF
NA	NA	TRBV30	TRBJ2-2	12	TGTGCCTTGAGCGAGGAGCGCGGGGAGCTGTTTTTT	CALSEERGELFF
TRBD2	NA	TRBV20-1	TRBJ2-7	14	TGCAGTTGGGGCCTTACTAGCGGGGCCCTCGAGCAGTACTTC	CSWGLTSGALEQYF
NA	NA	TRBV29-1	TRBJ2-3	14	TGCAGCGTTGAGCGGGCCCGAATCACAGATACGCAGTATTTT	CSVERARITDTQYF
NA	NA	TRBV29-1	TRBJ1-2	12	TGCAGCGTTGAAGCCGGGGACCATGGCTACACCTTC	CSVEAGDHGYTF
NA	few	TRBV7-9	TRBJ2-6	14	TGTGCCACCGGACGGTTCTCTGGGGCCAACGTCCTGACTTTC	CATGRFSGANVLTF
TRBD2	few	TRBV7-2	TRBJ2-5	16	TGTGCCAGCAGCCGCTCGTTAGCGGGAGGGAGGGAGACCCAGTACTTC	CASSRSLAGGRETQYF
NA	many	TRBV5-1	TRBJ2-1	15	TGCGCCAGCAGCCCGAGTTTGGGGCGGGGCAATGAGCAGTTCTTC	CASSPSLGRGNEQFF
TRBD2	few	TRBV6-2/TRBV6-3	TRBJ2-3	17	TGTGCCAGCAGTTACCCCCTAGCGGGAGGAGATATGGATACGCAGTATTTT	CASSYPLAGGDMDTQYF
NA	few	TRBV7-2	TRBJ1-2	18	TGTGCCAGCAGCTTAGGTCTGACAGTGTCGCTACTAAACTATGGCTACACCTTC	CASSLGLTVSLLNYGYTF
NA	NA	TRBV4-2	TRBJ2-1	16	TGTGCCAGCAGCCAAGCTGGGGCTAACTCCTACAATGAGCAGTTCTTC	CASSQAGANSYNEQFF
TRBD2	few	TRBV19	TRBJ2-1	19	TGTGCCAGTAGCCGCACGCCTAGCGGGAGTAAGTACTCCTACAATGAGCAGTTCTTC	CASSRTPSGSKYSYNEQFF
TRBD2	few	TRBV18	TRBJ2-7	15	TGTGCCAGCTCCCCCGGGAGGACTTCCCACTACGAGCAGTACTTC	CASSPGRTSHYEQYF
TRBD1	few	TRBV27	TRBJ1-2	14	TGTGCCAGCAGTCCGAGGACAGGGGCCTATGGCTACACCTTC	CASSPRTGAYGYTF
NA	NA	TRBV5-1	TRBJ1-2	16	TGCGCCAGCAGCTTGGAAAATGGTTGGACCTTGGATGGCTACACCTTC	CASSLENGWTLDGYTF